This T cell receptor (beta chain) was documented in a study of cytomegalovirus exposure and HLA in healthy donors. Overall study context: Researchers previously reported finding roughly 120 million unique TCR beta sequences from approximately 190 million T cells. Study findings and constraints: TCR beta sequences numbering roughly 18,000 were associated with HLA alleles at 0.05 false discovery rate in a later analysis. Evidence from a later analysis indicated that most CMV-associated TCR beta chains looked HLA-restricted.

Notes on this clone: The antigen remains unidentified.

60 Vbeta and 13 Jbeta primers were used in PCR. Here immunoSEQ multiplex PCR was the method, and the copy in TCRdb shows in-frame clones only, minus some. Of approximately 150,000 clones listed, 77% are singletons. The CDR3 extends over 14 amino acids. The V end lost 5 bases, the J end lost 5 bases, and 18 bases lay between the germline ends. Germline CDR1 and CDR2: GTSNPN and SVGIG (reference sequence). The clonotype was recovered from a woman in her twenties or thirties in good health and CMV-seronegative. The chain combines TRBV30 with TRBJ1-2; a weak D match, TRBD1 (5 bases). The source material was PBMCs. This chain's CDR3 is CAWGGGSSGYGYTF. DNA of the CDR3: TGTGCCTGGGGGGGAGGAAGCTCGGGGTATGGCTACACCTTC. Combining the CDR3 with reference TRBV30 and TRBJ1-2 gives the whole variable domain SQTIHQWPATLVQPVGSPLSLECTVEGTSNPNLYWYRQAAGRGLQLLFYSVGIGQISSEVPQNLSASRPQDRQFILSSKKLLLSDSGFYLCAWGGGSSGYGYTFGSGTRLTVV.